This passage covers 22 T cell receptor beta chains from one sample sequenced in a study of T cells after yellow fever vaccination. A single record per CDR3 protein comes from TCRdb applying MiXCR to the 5' RACE reads. The data show about 580,000 distinct CDR3 sequences, with about 15% seen just once and approximately 15% held by the top ten. The sequences come from PBMCs, collected around 5 days after the first yellow fever vaccination. The receptors were sampled from a man between 18 and 35 years old who received the YFV17D yellow fever vaccine.

The chain links TRBV29-1 to TRBJ2-7; 9 bases are a match to TRBD1. CDR1 and CDR2 from the germline V gene are SQVTM and ANQGSEA. The CDR3 contains 15 residues. V shed 0 bases and J 6 bases; nucleotides not matched to a gene: 9. The CDR3 nucleotides read TGCAGCGTTGAAGATCGGGACAGGGTGTTCGCCGAGCAGTACTTC. Its translation is CSVEDRDRVFAEQYF.

The V call is TRBV5-4, the J call TRBJ2-1, with 9 positions matching TRBD2. The CDR3 spans 16 residues. Unmatched junction bases numbered 13, after V lost 5 bases and J lost 7 bases. Germline loops: CDR1 SGHNT, CDR2 YYREEE (reference sequence). CDR3 region: CASSWESAGGRNEQFF. CDR3 in DNA: TGTGCCAGCAGTTGGGAGAGTGCGGGGGGGCGTAATGAGCAGTTCTTC.

This clonotype appeared a few times. The gene calls are TRBV7-2 and TRBJ1-4; D perhaps matches TRBD1 (5 bases). Per the germline V gene, CDR1 is SGHTA and CDR2 is FQGNSA. CDR3 length equals 14 residues. V lost 1 base and J 4 bases, leaving 7 bases between the germline ends. CDR3 nucleotides: TGTGCCAGCAGCTTAGACAGGATTAATGAAAAACTGTTTTTT. Protein: CASSLDRINEKLFF.

This sequence joins TRBV12-3 or TRBV12-4 and TRBJ2-3, with D hard to call. This CDR3 has 13 residues. Deletions cut 4 bases from V and 4 bases from J, with 9 bases between. The CDR3 sequence: CASSSDGPDTQYF. Here the CDR3 DNA reads TGTGCCAGCAGTTCGGACGGCCCAGATACGCAGTATTTT.

This sequence joins TRBV9 and TRBJ1-1, with 10 nucleotides matching TRBD1. CDR1 is SGDLS and CDR2 is YYNGEE in the germline V gene. V lost 3 bases and J lost 5; bases outside the gene matches: 10. The CDR3 covers 16 residues. As DNA, the CDR3 is TGTGCCAGCAGCGGATGGCCCGGGACAGGGGTGACTGAAGCTTTCTTT. Translating gives CASSGWPGTGVTEAFF.

This clonotype was found a few times. V is TRBV6-2 or TRBV6-3 and J is TRBJ2-7; no reliable D call. The CDR3 loop spans 15 amino acids. In germline, CDR1 is MNHEY, CDR2 SVGEGT. Trimming removed 6 bases from V and 0 bases from J, with 15 bases in between. CDR3 in DNA: TGTGCCAGCAGGCTTATATCACCAAGCTCCTACGAGCAGTACTTC. Encoded protein: CASRLISPSSYEQYF.

This clonotype was observed a handful of times. J is TRBJ1-5 and V is TRBV29-1, with 7 nucleotides matching TRBD1. The CDR3 runs 12 residues. Germline V gives CDR1 SQVTM, CDR2 ANQGSEA. Trimming cost V 7 bases and J 7 bases; bases outside gene matches: 7. In nucleotides, the CDR3 is TGCAGCGCAGGGGGGGGGGACCAGCCCCAGCATTTT. It specifies CSAGGGDQPQHF.

This clonotype was found a few times. The rearrangement joins TRBV6-2 or TRBV6-3 to TRBJ2-3; 9 bases are shared with TRBD2. Germline V gives CDR1 MNHEY, CDR2 SVGEGT. With V trimmed by 0 bases and J by 3 bases, 4 bases remained unmatched. This CDR3 region has 16 residues. The CDR3 region is CASSYSVLAGTDTQYF. DNA for the CDR3: TGTGCCAGCAGTTACTCGGTTCTAGCGGGGACAGATACGCAGTATTTT.

In this sample, this clonotype turned up a few times. CDR3 amino acids: CASSNGQGAGEQYF. CDR3 sequence (DNA): TGTGCCAGCAGTAACGGACAGGGGGCTGGCGAGCAGTACTTC. The chain joins TRBV6-5 to TRBJ2-7; 11 nucleotides agree with TRBD1. Germline trimming cut 5 bases from V and 6 bases from J; bases unmatched to any gene: 6. Per germline, CDR1 MNHEY and CDR2 SVGAGI. The CDR3 is made up of 14 amino acids.

V is TRBV7-6 and J is TRBJ2-1, with TRBD2 identical over 13 bases. The CDR3 sequence is 15 residues long. The V segment lost 5 bases and the J segment 8 bases; nucleotides outside the gene matches: 6. CDR1 and CDR2 (germline): SGHVS, FNYEAQ. CDR3 DNA: TGTGCCAGCAGCCTCTGGACTAGCGGGGGCGATGAGCAGTTCTTC. It specifies CASSLWTSGGDEQFF.

This clonotype occurred a few times. The V call is TRBV6-2 or TRBV6-3, the J call TRBJ2-7, with D possibly TRBD2 on 5 matching bases. Germline V gene data show CDR1 as MNHEY and CDR2 as SVGEGT. CDR3 length equals 13 residues. The V end lost 6 bases, the J end lost 2 bases, and 11 bases lay between the germline ends. The chain's CDR3 is CASREVGTYEQYF. DNA of the CDR3: TGTGCCAGCAGGGAGGTGGGGACCTACGAGCAGTACTTC.

V usage is TRBV7-9 and J usage is TRBJ1-2; TRBD1 agrees at 8 bases. J lost 1 base, V lost 3 bases, and 10 bases had no gene match. The CDR3 contains 17 residues. Germline CDR1 SEHNR, CDR2 FQNEAQ (reference sequence). CDR3 residues: CASSLGTGLFNNYGYTF. The CDR3 nucleotides read TGTGCCAGCAGCTTGGGGACAGGACTCTTCAATAACTATGGCTACACCTTC.

This clonotype was seen a few times. The CDR3 DNA reads TGCGCCAGCAGCCAAGAGGGACTAGCGCGGGGGACCCAGTACTTC. It encodes CASSQEGLARGTQYF. The chain employs TRBV4-1 and TRBJ2-5; the match to TRBD2 covers 10 bases. This CDR3 has 15 residues. Unmatched junction bases numbered 5, after V lost 0 bases and J lost 7 bases. Germline V lookup: CDR1 MGHRA, CDR2 YSYEKL.

There are a few counts of this clonotype. The chain uses TRBV7-9 and TRBJ2-3; tentative D call: TRBD2 (7 bases). The germline V gene encodes CDR1 SEHNR and CDR2 FQNEAQ (reference sequence). V lost 5 bases to trimming and J lost 15 bases, with 21 bases between them. CDR3 length: 13 amino acids. This CDR3 reads CASSPRGGRTLYF. The CDR3 DNA reads as TGTGCCAGCAGCCCGAGGGGGGGCCGTACGCTCTATTTT. The variable domain in full, completed from reference TRBV7-9 and TRBJ2-3, reads DTGVSQNPRHKITKRGQNVTFRCDPISEHNRLYWYRQTLGQGPEFLTYFQNEAQLEKSRLLSDRFSAERPKGSFSTLEIQRTEQGDSAMYLCASSPRGGRTLYFGPGTRLTVL.

This clonotype has only a few counts. V is TRBV20-1 and J is TRBJ2-1, with 11 bases identical to TRBD2. V shed 8 bases, J shed 6 bases, and the junction held 9 bases outside the gene matches. The CDR3 loop spans 14 amino acids. The germline gives CDR1 DFQATT, CDR2 SNEGSKA (reference sequence). The CDR3 loop reads CSTYNSGGANEQFF. The CDR3 DNA reads TGCAGTACCTACAATAGCGGGGGGGCCAATGAGCAGTTCTTC.

The gene calls are TRBV20-1 and TRBJ2-2; weak D call: TRBD1 (6 bases). CDR1 is DFQATT, CDR2 SNEGSKA, per germline (reference sequence). The CDR3 extends over 18 amino acids. Trimming stripped 3 bases from V and 0 bases from J, with 20 bases between. This CDR3 is CSARAAQGRWPNTGELFF. The CDR3 DNA sequence: TGCAGTGCTAGGGCCGCACAGGGTCGCTGGCCGAACACCGGGGAGCTGTTTTTT.

V gene TRBV6-2 or TRBV6-3 combines with J gene TRBJ1-5; perhaps TRBD1 as D (5 bases). Trimming took off 2 bases at V and 6 bases at J, with 20 bases between the two ends. Germline V CDR1 and CDR2: MNHEY, SVGEGT. The length of the CDR3 is 17 residues. CDR3 in DNA: TGTGCCAGCAGTTACGGTCTGACAGCCCACGAGGCTCAGCCCCAGCATTTT. Its translation: CASSYGLTAHEAQPQHF.

This clonotype was seen more than once but under ten times. This sequence joins TRBV7-2 and TRBJ2-5, with D uncertain. Trimming took off 4 bases at V and 0 bases at J, with 12 bases between the two ends. The CDR3 is 15 amino acids. Germline V gene data show CDR1 as SGHTA and CDR2 as FQGNSA. CDR3 DNA: TGTGCCAGCAGCTACCCTCCGCGGAACCAAGAGACCCAGTACTTC. It yields the protein CASSYPPRNQETQYF.

The chain uses TRBV5-1 and TRBJ1-2, with 7 bases fitting TRBD1. The V segment lost 3 bases and the J segment 7 bases; nucleotides outside the gene matches: 6. The germline V gene has CDR1 SGHRS and CDR2 YFSETQ. The CDR3 extends over 13 amino acids. The CDR3 nucleotides are TGCGCCAGCAGCTCAGGGGGAGACGGTGGCTACACCTTC. Protein: CASSSGGDGGYTF.

This clonotype was seen only a few times. This chain connects TRBV4-1 to TRBJ2-4; D is ambiguous. Looked up from germline, CDR1 is MGHRA and CDR2 is YSYEKL. The CDR3 consists of 16 residues. Trimming stripped 6 bases from V and 0 bases from J, with 15 bases between. In DNA, the CDR3 is TGCGCCAGCAGTGGGGTCGGGTACCTAGCCAAAAACATTCAGTACTTC. It encodes CASSGVGYLAKNIQYF.

In this sample, this clonotype turned up a few times. The rearrangement links TRBV20-1 to TRBJ1-5, with D possibly TRBD1 on 6 matching bases. This CDR3 has 15 amino acids. Between the trimmed V and J ends, which lost 2 bases and 0 bases, there was a span of 11 bases. The germline V gene encodes CDR1 DFQATT and CDR2 SNEGSKA (reference sequence). The CDR3 nucleotides are TGCAGTGCTAGAACCGGGGGGCGTAGCAATCAGCCCCAGCATTTT. This translates into CSARTGGRSNQPQHF.

The chain carries TRBV19 and TRBJ1-1; no clear D. CDR1 LNHDA and CDR2 SQIVND come from the germline V gene (reference sequence). The V end was cut by 7 bases, the J end by 1 base, with 7 bases between. The CDR3 covers 12 residues. The CDR3 spells CASKQSNTEAFF. CDR3 bases: TGTGCCAGTAAGCAGTCGAACACTGAAGCTTTCTTT. Combining the CDR3 with reference TRBV19 and TRBJ1-1 gives the whole variable domain DGGITQSPKYLFRKEGQNVTLSCEQNLNHDAMYWYRQDPGQGLRLIYYSQIVNDFQKGDIAEGYSVSREKKESFPLTVTSAQKNPTAFYLCASKQSNTEAFFGQGTRLTVV.